This entry concerns a single TCR beta chain. What it recognizes is unknown. This CDR3 is 13 amino acids long. Looked up from germline, CDR1 is LGHNT and CDR2 is FRNRAP. Trimming stripped 1 base from V and 4 bases from J, with 4 bases between. This sample was taken from a study of T cell responses to AZD1222 COVID-19 vaccine. About the research overall: Second-dose intervals near 4 or 12 weeks were combined. Study-wide points: CD4 TCRs linked to vaccination spanned spike, dominating at 160-218 and 743-854.

Using immunoSEQ multiplex PCR, the repertoire was profiled, and TCRdb retains in-frame clones only, with some absent. The sample has 140,000 to 150,000 clones, over 90% seen once. This material consisted of peripheral blood, taken on day 0 of AZD1222 vaccination. This TCR came from an adult in good health. The chain combines TRBV12-5 with TRBJ2-2; no definite D call. Here the CDR3 reads CASGLGVTGELFF. DNA for the CDR3: TGTGCTAGTGGTTTGGGGGTCACCGGGGAGCTGTTTTTT.